Here is one TCR beta chain with its context. TCRdb keeps only in-frame clones here, not all; method: immunoSEQ multiplex PCR. Of 2 million to 2.5 million clones listed, about 93% are singletons. This record belongs to a study of shared clonotypes between healthy human individuals. Naive CD8 cells were CD45RO-negative, positively selected for CCR7, excluding terminally differentiated effector memory CD45RA+ cells. This TCR was sampled from a man aged 18 to 30 in good health. Some clones in this sample may be carry-over from other donors' samples. Material: naive CD8+ T cells from PBMCs.

The CDR3, as DNA: TGTGCCAGCAGTCCAAACAGGGACAGGGACTCCTTTGTTAGCAATCAGCCCCAGCATTTT. This codes for CASSPNRDRDSFVSNQPQHF. V usage is TRBV27 and J usage is TRBJ1-5; 9 bases map to TRBD1. Unmatched junction bases numbered 17, after V lost 5 bases and J lost 0 bases. Germline loops: CDR1 MNHEY, CDR2 SMNVEV (reference sequence). This CDR3 spans 20 amino acids.